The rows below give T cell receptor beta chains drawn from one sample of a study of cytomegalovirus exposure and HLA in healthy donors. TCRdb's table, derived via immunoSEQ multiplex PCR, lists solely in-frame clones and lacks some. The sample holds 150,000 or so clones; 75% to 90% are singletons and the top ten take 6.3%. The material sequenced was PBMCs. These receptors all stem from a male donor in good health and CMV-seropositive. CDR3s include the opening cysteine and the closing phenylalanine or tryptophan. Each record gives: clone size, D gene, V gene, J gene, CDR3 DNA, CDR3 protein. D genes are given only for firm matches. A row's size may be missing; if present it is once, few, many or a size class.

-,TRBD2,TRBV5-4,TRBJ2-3,TGTGCCAGCCTAAGCGCGGGAGGGAGGACAGATACGCAGTATTTT,CASLSAGGRTDTQYF
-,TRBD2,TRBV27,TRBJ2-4,TGTGCCAGCAGTCTGACTAGCGGGATTGTCAAAAACATTCAGTACTTC,CASSLTSGIVKNIQYF
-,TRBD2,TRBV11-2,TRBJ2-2,TGTGCCAGCAGCTTAGATAGACTAGCGGGAGGACCGGTTCGCACCGGGGAGCTGTTTTTT,CASSLDRLAGGPVRTGELFF
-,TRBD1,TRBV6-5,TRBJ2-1,TGTGCCAGCAGCTCGGACAGGGGCAATGAGCAGTTCTTC,CASSSDRGNEQFF
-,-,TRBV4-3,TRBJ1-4,TGCGCCAGCAGCCAGGACCGGGGGGCTAATGAAAAACTGTTTTTT,CASSQDRGANEKLFF
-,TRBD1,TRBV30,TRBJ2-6,TGTGCCTGGAGCCGGGACAGGGCCTCCTCTGGGGCCAACGTCCTGACTTTC,CAWSRDRASSGANVLTF
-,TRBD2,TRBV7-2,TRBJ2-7,TGTGCCAGCAGCTTAGGTCTCGGGACTAGCGAAGGGCAGTACTTC,CASSLGLGTSEGQYF
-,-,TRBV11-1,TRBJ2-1,TGTGCCAGCAGCTTAGCGTCGGGGGAAATCTATGAGCAGTTCTTC,CASSLASGEIYEQFF
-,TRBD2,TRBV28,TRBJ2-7,TGTGCCAGCAGTTTAAGGGGCGGGAGGGCCCACGAGCAGTACTTC,CASSLRGGRAHEQYF
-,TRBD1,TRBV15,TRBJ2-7,TGTGCCACCAGGAGACAGGGGAATGGGCTCTACGAGCAGTACTTC,CATRRQGNGLYEQYF
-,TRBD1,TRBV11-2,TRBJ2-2,TGTGCCAGCAGCTTGATGGTCAGGGGGCACACCGGGGAGCTGTTTTTT,CASSLMVRGHTGELFF
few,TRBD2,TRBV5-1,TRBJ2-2,TGCGCCAGCAGCTTGGGCGGGAGAAACACCGGGGAGCTGTTTTTT,CASSLGGRNTGELFF
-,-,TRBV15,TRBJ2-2,TGTGCCACCAGCAGAGGGAGGACCACCGGGGAGCTGTTTTTT,CATSRGRTTGELFF
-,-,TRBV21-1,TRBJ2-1,TGTGCCAGCAGCAATCCCACAGCGGGAGACCTCAATGAGCAGTTCTTC,CASSNPTAGDLNEQFF
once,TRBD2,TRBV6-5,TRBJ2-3,TGTGCCAGCAGTTCTCGGACTAGCCGAAGCACAGATACGCAGTATTTT,CASSSRTSRSTDTQYF
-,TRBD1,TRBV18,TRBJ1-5,TGTGCCAGCTCACCAGGGGCAGGGGGCGAGGGCAATCAGCCCCAGCATTTT,CASSPGAGGEGNQPQHF
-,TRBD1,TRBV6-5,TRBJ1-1,TGTGCCAGCTCCCGGACAGGGAACACTGAAGCTTTCTTT,CASSRTGNTEAFF
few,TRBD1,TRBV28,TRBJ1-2,TGTGCCAGCAGTTCACAGGGGAAAGGAGGCTACACCTTC,CASSSQGKGGYTF
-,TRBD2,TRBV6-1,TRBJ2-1,TGTGCCAGCGTCCTCTTTAGCGGGAGAAGTGGTGAGCAGTTCTTC,CASVLFSGRSGEQFF
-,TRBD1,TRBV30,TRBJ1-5,TGTGCCTGGGACAGGGGATTAAGCCAGCCCCAGCATTTT,CAWDRGLSQPQHF
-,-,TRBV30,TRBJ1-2,TGTGCCGCAGGCCCAGGGTGGGGCTACACCTTC,CAAGPGWGYTF
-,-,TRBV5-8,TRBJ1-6,TGTGCCAGCAGCGGGCTGGCGGGCAGCTCCTATAATTCACCCCTCCACTTT,CASSGLAGSSYNSPLHF
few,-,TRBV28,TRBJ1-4,TGTGCCAGCAGTCTACAGACCCTGAAGGAAAAACTGTTTTTT,CASSLQTLKEKLFF
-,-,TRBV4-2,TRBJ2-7,TGTGCCAGCAGCCAATCTAGCGTATACGAGCAGTACTTC,CASSQSSVYEQYF
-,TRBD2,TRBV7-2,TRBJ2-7,TGTGCCAGCAGCTTACCGGGACTAGCGGGACACGAGCAGTACTTC,CASSLPGLAGHEQYF
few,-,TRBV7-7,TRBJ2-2,TGTGCTAGCAGTCCGACTAACACCGGGGAGCTGTTTTTT,CASSPTNTGELFF
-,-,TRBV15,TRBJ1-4,TGTGCCACCAGCAGAGATAACGCAGGGACTAATGAAAAACTGTTTTTT,CATSRDNAGTNEKLFF
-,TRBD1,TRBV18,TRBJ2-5,TGTGCCAGCTCACTCGGGACAGAAGAGACCCAGTACTTC,CASSLGTEETQYF
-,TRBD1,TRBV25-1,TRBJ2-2,TGTGCCAGCAGTGGAAGGGTGGGGGGACAGGGGTACACCGGGGAGCTGTTTTTT,CASSGRVGGQGYTGELFF
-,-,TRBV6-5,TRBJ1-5,TGTGCCAGCAGCCAAGCGGGGTTCGGGAATCAGCCCCAGCATTTT,CASSQAGFGNQPQHF
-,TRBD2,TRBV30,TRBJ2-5,TGTGCCTGGAGTGGGATAGCGGGAGTTTGGGAGACCCAGTACTTC,CAWSGIAGVWETQYF
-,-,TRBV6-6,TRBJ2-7,TGTGCCAGCAGTTACGCGTCGGGACACCCCCACGAGCAGTACTTC,CASSYASGHPHEQYF
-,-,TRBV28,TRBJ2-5,TGTGCCAGCAGTCCCACCTACAGGCAAGAGACCCAGTACTTC,CASSPTYRQETQYF